What follows are 4 T cell receptor beta chains derived from one specimen sequenced in a study of response to subunit inactivated influenza vaccine. TCRdb re-derived calls from the RT-PCR reads in MiXCR, one entry per CDR3 protein. The table lists around 480,000 distinct CDR3 sequences, 9.5% to 12% of them singletons. The input for sequencing was PBMCs from blood, taken roughly 47 days after vaccination. The origin of the receptors is a man in his fifties who received an inactivated influenza vaccine.

The rearrangement links TRBV7-9 to TRBJ2-2, with D perhaps TRBD2 (7 bases). The V gene's germline CDR1 is SEHNR and CDR2 FQNEAQ (reference sequence). CDR3 length equals 16 residues. The V end lost 3 bases, the J end lost 4 bases, and 15 bases lay between the germline ends. The CDR3 region has the DNA TGTGCCAGCAGCTTTGGTGGGGGGGCCATCACCGGGGAGCTGTTTTTT. Protein: CASSFGGGAITGELFF.

This rearrangement joins TRBV25-1 to TRBJ2-5; the D gene could be TRBD1 or TRBD2 (6 bases each). CDR1 and CDR2 (germline): MGHDK, SYGVNS. Deletions cut 2 bases from V and 6 bases from J, with 22 bases between. This CDR3 spans 17 amino acids. CDR3 coding DNA: TGTGCCAGCAGTGAAAGCAGTGGGGCAGGGGCGGGGAAGACCCAGTACTTC. Translation gives CASSESSGAGAGKTQYF.

This clonotype was recorded a few times. The CDR3 is CASSPEGLSYNEQFF. CDR3 DNA sequence: TGTGCCAGCAGCCCGGAGGGGTTGAGTTACAATGAGCAGTTCTTC. The V call is TRBV11-2, the J call TRBJ2-1; perhaps TRBD2 as D (6 bases). The CDR3 runs to 15 residues. In germline, CDR1 is SGHAT, CDR2 FQNNGV. V dropped 5 bases and J dropped 4 bases, with 15 bases sitting between them.

The chain uses TRBV6-2 or TRBV6-3 and TRBJ2-7; D unresolved. The CDR3 has 12 amino acids. Germline lookup yields CDR1 MNHEY and CDR2 SVGEGT. Trimming shortened V by 6 bases and J by 3 bases, and 9 bases separated the two germline ends. CDR3 residues: CASRIPLYEQYF. The CDR3 DNA follows: TGTGCCAGCAGGATACCCCTCTACGAGCAGTACTTC.